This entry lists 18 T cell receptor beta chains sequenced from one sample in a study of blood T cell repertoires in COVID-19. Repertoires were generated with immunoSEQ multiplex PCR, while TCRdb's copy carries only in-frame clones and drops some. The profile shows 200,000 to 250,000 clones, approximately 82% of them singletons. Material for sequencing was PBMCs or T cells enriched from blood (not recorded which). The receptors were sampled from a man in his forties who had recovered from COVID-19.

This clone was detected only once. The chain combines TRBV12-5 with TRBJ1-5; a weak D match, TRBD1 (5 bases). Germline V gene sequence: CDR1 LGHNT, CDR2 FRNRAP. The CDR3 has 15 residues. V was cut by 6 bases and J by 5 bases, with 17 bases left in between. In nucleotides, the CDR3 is TGTGCTAGTGGCACCCAGGGATTTATTTATCAGCCCCAGCATTTT. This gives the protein CASGTQGFIYQPQHF.

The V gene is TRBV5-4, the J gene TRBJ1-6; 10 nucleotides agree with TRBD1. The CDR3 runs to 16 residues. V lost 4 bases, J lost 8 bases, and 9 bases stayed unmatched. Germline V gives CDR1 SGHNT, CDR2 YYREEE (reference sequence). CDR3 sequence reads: CASSKRTGGMDSPLHF. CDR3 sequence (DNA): TGTGCCAGCAGCAAGCGGACAGGGGGAATGGATTCACCCCTCCACTTT.

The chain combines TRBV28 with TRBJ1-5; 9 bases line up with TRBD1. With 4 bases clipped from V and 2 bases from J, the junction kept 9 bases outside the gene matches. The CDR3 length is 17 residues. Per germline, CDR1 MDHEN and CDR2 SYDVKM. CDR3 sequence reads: CASSSPPGQGGNQPQHF. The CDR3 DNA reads TGTGCCAGCAGTTCACCACCGGGACAGGGAGGCAATCAGCCCCAGCATTTT.

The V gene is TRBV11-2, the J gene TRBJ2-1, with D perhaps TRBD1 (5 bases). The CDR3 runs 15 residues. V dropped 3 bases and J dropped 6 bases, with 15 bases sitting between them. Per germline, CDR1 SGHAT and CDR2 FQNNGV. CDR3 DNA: TGTGCCAGCAGCTTTTTAGGGGTTGGTGGCAATGAGCAGTTCTTC. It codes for CASSFLGVGGNEQFF.

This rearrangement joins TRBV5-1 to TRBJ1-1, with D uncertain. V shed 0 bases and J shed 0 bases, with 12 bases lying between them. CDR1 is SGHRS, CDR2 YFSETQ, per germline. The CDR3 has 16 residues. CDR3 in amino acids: CASSLGALNMNTEAFF. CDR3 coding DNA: TGCGCCAGCAGCTTGGGGGCCCTGAATATGAACACTGAAGCTTTCTTT.

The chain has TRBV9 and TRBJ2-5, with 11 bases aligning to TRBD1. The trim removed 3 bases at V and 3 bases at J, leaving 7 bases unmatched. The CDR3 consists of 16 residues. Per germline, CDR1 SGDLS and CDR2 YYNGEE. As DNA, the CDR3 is TGTGCCAGCAGCGCCGGGGACAGGGGGGGAGAAGAGACCCAGTACTTC. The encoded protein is CASSAGDRGGEETQYF.

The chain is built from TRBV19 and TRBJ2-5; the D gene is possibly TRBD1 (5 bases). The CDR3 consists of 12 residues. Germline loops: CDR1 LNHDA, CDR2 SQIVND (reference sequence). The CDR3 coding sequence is TGTCCTAGTAGTGAGACAGAAGAGACCCAGTACTTC. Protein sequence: CPSSETEETQYF.

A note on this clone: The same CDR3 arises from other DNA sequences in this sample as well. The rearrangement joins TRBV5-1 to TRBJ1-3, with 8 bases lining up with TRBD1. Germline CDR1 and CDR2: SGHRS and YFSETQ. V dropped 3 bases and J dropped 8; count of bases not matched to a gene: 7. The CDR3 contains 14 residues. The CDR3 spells CASSSDRVGDTIYF. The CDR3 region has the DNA TGCGCCAGCAGCTCGGACAGGGTAGGGGACACCATATATTTT.

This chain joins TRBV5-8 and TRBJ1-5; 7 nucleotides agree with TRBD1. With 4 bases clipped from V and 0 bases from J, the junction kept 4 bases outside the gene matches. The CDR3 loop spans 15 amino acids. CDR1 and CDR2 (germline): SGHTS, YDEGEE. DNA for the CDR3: TGTGCCAGCAGCCGGGACAGTGCTAGCAATCAGCCCCAGCATTTT. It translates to CASSRDSASNQPQHF.

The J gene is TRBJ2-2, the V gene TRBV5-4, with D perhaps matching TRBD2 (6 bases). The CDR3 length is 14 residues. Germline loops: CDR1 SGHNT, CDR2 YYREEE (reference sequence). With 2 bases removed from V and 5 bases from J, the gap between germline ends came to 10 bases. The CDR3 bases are TGTGCCAGCAGCTTCGCACTAGCAACCGGGGAGCTGTTTTTT. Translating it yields CASSFALATGELFF.

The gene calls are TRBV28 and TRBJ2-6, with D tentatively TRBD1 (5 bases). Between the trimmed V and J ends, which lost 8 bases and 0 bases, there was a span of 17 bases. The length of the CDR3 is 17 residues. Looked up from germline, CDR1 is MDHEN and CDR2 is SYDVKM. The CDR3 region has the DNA TGTGCCAGCCAGGTCCCAGGGTACATCTCTGGGGCCAACGTCCTGACTTTC. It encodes CASQVPGYISGANVLTF.

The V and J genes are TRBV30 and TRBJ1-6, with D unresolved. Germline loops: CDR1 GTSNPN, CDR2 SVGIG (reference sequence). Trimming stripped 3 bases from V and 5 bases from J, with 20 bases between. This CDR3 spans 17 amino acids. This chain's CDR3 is CAWRPSKFGVNNSPLHF. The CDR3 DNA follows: TGTGCCTGGAGGCCATCAAAATTTGGAGTTAATAATTCACCCCTCCACTTT.

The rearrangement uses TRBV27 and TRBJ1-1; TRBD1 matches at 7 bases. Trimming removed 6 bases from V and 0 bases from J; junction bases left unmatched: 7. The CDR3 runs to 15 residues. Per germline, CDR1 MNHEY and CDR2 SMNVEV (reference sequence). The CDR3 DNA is TGTGCCAGCAGCAGGAGGGGACAGATGAACACTGAAGCTTTCTTT. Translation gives CASSRRGQMNTEAFF.

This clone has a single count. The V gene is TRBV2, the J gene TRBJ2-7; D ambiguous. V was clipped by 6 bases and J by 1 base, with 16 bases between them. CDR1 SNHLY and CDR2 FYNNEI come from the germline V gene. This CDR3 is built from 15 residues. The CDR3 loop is CASSPQASTSYEQYF. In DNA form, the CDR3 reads TGTGCCAGCAGCCCCCAGGCCTCAACATCCTACGAGCAGTACTTC.

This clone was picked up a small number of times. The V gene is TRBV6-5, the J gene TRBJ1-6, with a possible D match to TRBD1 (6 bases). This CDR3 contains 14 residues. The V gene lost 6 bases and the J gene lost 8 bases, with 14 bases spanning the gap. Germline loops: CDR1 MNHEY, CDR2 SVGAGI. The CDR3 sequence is CASRQGPRDSPLHF. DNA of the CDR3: TGTGCCAGCAGACAGGGACCTAGGGATTCACCCCTCCACTTT.

This chain's CDR3 is CASSRTGPTDTQYF. CDR3 DNA sequence: TGTGCCAGCAGTCGGACAGGTCCCACAGATACGCAGTATTTT. J is TRBJ2-3 and V is TRBV2, with 7 bases lining up with TRBD1. CDR3 length: 14 residues. In germline, CDR1 is SNHLY, CDR2 FYNNEI. V gave up 5 bases and J gave up 2 bases; unmatched junction bases: 4. Supplemented by reference TRBV2 and TRBJ2-3, the full variable domain reads EPEVTQTPSHQVTQMGQEVILRCVPISNHLYFYWYRQILGQKVEFLVSFYNNEISEKSEIFDDQFSVERPDGSNFTLKIRSTKLEDSAMYFCASSRTGPTDTQYFGPGTRLTVL.

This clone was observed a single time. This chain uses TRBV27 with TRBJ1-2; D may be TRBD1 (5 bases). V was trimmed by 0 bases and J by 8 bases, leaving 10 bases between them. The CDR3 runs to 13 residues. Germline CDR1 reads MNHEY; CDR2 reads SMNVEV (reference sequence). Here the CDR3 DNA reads TGTGCCAGCAGTTTATCGGAGGGGTTCGGCTACACCTTC. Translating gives CASSLSEGFGYTF.

The CDR3 sequence: CASSFWGAGEKLFF. CDR3 nucleotide sequence: TGTGCCAGCAGCTTCTGGGGCGCCGGAGAAAAACTGTTTTTT. This chain links TRBV7-8 with TRBJ1-4; D may be TRBD1 (5 bases). The CDR3 contains 14 residues. V was cut by 3 bases and J by 8 bases, with 13 bases left in between. Germline CDR1 and CDR2: SGHVS and FQNEAQ.